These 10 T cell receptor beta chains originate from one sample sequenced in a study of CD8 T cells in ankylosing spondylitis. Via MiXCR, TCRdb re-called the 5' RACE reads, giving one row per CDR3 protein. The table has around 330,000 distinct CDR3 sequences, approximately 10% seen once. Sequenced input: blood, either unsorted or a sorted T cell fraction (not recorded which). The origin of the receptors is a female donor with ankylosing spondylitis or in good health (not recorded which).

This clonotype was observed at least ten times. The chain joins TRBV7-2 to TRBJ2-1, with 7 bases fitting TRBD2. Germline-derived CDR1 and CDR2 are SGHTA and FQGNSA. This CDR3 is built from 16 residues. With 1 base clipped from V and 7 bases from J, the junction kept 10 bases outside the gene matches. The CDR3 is CASSLGAWRERNEQFF. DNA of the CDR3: TGTGCCAGCAGCTTAGGGGCCTGGCGGGAGCGGAATGAGCAGTTCTTC.

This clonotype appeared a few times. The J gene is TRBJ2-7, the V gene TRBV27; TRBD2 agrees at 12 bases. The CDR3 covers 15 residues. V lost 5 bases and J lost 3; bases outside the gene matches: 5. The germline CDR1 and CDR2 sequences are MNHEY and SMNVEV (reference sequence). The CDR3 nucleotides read TGTGCCAGCAGTAAACTAGCGGGGGGCTTCTACGAGCAGTACTTC. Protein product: CASSKLAGGFYEQYF.

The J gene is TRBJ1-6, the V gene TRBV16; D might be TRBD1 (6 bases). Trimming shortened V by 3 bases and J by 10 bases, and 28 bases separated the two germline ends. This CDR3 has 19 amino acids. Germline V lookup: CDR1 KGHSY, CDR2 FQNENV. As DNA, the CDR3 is TGTGCCAGCAGCCATTTCCCCCCTCTGACGGGACAAATACCCTCACCCCTCCACTTT. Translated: CASSHFPPLTGQIPSPLHF.

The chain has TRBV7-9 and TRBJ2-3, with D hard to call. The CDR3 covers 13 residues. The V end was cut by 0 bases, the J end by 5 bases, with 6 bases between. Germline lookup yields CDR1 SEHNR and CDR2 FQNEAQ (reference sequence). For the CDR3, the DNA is TGTGCCAGCAGCTTAGCGCAGAGAGATACGCAGTATTTT. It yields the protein CASSLAQRDTQYF.

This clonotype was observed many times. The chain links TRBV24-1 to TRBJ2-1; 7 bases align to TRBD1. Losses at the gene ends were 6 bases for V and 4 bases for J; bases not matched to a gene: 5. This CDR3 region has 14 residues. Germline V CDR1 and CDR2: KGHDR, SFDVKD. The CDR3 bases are TGTGCCACCAGTACCGGGACAGTTTACAATGAGCAGTTCTTC. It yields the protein CATSTGTVYNEQFF.

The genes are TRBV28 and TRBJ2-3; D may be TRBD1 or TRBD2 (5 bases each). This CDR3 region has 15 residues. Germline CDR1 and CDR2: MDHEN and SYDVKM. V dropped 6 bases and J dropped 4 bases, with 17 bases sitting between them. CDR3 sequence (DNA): TGTGCCAGCAGACCTTCCGGGGTGGGGCCAGATACGCAGTATTTT. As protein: CASRPSGVGPDTQYF.

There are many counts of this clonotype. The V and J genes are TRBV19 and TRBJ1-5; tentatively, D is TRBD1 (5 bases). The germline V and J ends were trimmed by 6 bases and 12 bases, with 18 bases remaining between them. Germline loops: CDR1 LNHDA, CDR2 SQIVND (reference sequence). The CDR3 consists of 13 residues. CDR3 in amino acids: CASRENGTPGQHF. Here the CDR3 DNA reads TGTGCCAGTAGAGAAAATGGGACCCCGGGCCAGCATTTT.

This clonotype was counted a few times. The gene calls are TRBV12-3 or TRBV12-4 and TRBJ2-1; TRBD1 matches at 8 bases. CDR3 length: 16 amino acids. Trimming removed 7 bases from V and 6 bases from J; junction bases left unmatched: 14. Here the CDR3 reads CASTPRSGTGSNEQFF. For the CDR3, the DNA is TGTGCCAGCACCCCCCGGTCGGGGACAGGAAGCAATGAGCAGTTCTTC.

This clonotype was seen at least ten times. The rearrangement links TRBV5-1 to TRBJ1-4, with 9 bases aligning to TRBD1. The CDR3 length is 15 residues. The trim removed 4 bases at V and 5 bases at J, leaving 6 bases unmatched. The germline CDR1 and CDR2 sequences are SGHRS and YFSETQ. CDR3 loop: CASSPPTGGNEKLFF. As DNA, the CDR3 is TGCGCCAGCAGCCCTCCCACAGGGGGCAATGAAAAACTGTTTTTT.

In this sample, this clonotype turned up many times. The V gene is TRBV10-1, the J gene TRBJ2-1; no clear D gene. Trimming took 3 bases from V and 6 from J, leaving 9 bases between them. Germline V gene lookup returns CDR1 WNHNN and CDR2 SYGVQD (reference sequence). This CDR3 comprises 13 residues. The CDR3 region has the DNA TGCGCCAGCAGTGAAGTTCTAGTCAATGAGCAGTTCTTC. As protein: CASSEVLVNEQFF.